The clone carrying this T cell receptor beta chain has at least ten counts. As yet, its antigen is unknown. The record originates from a study of metastatic and nonmetastatic thyroid tumors. Study details: The study looked at repertoires side by side in blood and in tumor or nodule tissue from malignant and benign thyroid patients.

The CDR3 runs 16 residues. CDR1 is SGHRS and CDR2 is YFSETQ in the germline V gene. Unmatched junction bases numbered 10, after V lost 0 bases and J lost 6 bases. Study processing details: The authors used CDR3 differences across clinicopathological groups to build a distant-metastasis classifier for papillary thyroid cancer. TCRdb redid the clone calls on the PCR reads using MiXCR. TCRdb, rather than the study authors, made the V and J calls. The sample records about 41,000 clones, roughly 24% being singletons. All patients were untreated before thyroid surgery. Findings of the study overall: Versus benign nodules, malignant thyroid tumors reportedly had significantly higher TCR beta diversity, in blood and tumor.

This chain uses TRBV5-1 with TRBJ2-7; 9 nucleotides line up with TRBD1. The sequence was collected from a female donor with papillary thyroid cancer or a benign thyroid nodule (not recorded which). Some clones in this sample may be carry-over from other donors' samples. Material: tumor tissue. The CDR3 spells CASSLGTGAVVGEQYF. As DNA, the CDR3 is TGCGCCAGCAGCTTGGGGACAGGGGCTGTGGTCGGCGAGCAGTACTTC.